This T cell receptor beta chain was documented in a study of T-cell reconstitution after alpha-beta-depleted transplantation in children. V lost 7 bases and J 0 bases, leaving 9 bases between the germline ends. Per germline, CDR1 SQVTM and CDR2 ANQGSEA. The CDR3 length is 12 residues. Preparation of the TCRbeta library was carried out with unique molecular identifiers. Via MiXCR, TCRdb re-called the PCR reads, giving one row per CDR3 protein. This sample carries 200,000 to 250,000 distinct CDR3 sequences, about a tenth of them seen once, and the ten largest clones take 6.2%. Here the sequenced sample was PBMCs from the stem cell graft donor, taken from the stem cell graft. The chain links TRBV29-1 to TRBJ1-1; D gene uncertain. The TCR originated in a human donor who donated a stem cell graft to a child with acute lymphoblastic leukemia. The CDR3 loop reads CSGREMNTEAFF. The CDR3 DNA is TGCAGCGGGAGGGAAATGAACACTGAAGCTTTCTTT.